The clone carrying this TCR beta chain turned up a few times. Antigen: not known. Patients had received no treatment of any kind before thyroid surgery. In the study's own analysis: What underpinned the distant-metastasis classifier for papillary thyroid cancer was the set of CDR3 differences across clinicopathological groups. With MiXCR, TCRdb reprocessed the PCR reads. TCRdb's processing, not the authors' own work, is the source of the V and J calls. Of about 16,000 clones listed, around 29% were seen once; the top ten hold less than 15%. This CDR3 is 14 amino acids long. With 2 bases removed from V and 2 bases from J, the gap between germline ends came to 6 bases. Germline V gene data show CDR1 as MNHEY and CDR2 as SVGAGI. The data stem from a study of metastatic and nonmetastatic thyroid tumors. Background on the study: Malignant thyroid and benign thyroid patients provided blood and tumor or nodule tissue whose repertoires were compared. Study-level findings and limits: When malignant thyroid tumors were compared with benign nodules, TCR beta diversity was reportedly significantly higher in the malignant tumors. This held in both blood and tumor samples.

This rearrangement joins TRBV6-5 to TRBJ1-4; D unresolved. Sequencing used adjacent normal tissue. This sequence was found in a female donor with papillary thyroid cancer or a benign thyroid nodule (not recorded which). Some clones in this sample may be carry-over from other donors' samples. CDR3 DNA: TGTGCCAGCAGTTACGGAACCACTAATGAAAAACTGTTTTTT. Its protein is CASSYGTTNEKLFF.